This T cell receptor beta chain was sequenced during a study of memory CD4+ T cells and cytomegalovirus serostatus. On the study more broadly: Donors were healthy Belgian adults, fewer than ten CMV seropositive and 20 to 25 seronegative.

Study-wide results and caveats: Each of approximately 73 CMV-associated TCRbeta sequences occurred in one to five individuals.

The sort gate was single viable CD3+CD4+CD8-CD45RO+ cells for memory CD4+ T cells. Under the authors' procedure: Out-of-frame sequences were removed, leaving a few million distinct TCRbeta sequences. Using immunoSEQ multiplex PCR, the repertoire was profiled, and TCRdb retains in-frame clones only, with some absent. The DNA was the basis for D and trimming; V, J and clone size are from that table. In the table there are under 55,000 clones, 80% of which are singletons. V shed 0 bases, J shed 4 bases, and the junction held 8 bases outside the gene matches. This CDR3 has 16 amino acids. Per germline, CDR1 SGHDT and CDR2 YYEEEE. Turning to this clone: Its antigen is not known.

The sequence derives from an adult in good health and CMV-seropositive. This sequence joins TRBV5-6 and TRBJ2-3, with 7 bases lining up with TRBD2. Sequencing used memory CD4+ T cells from blood. The CDR3 region has the DNA TGTGCCAGCAGCTTGGTGGCTAGCGGTGCCCCAGATACGCAGTATTTT. Residues: CASSLVASGAPDTQYF.